This T cell receptor beta chain stems from a study of regulatory T cells in long-lasting Graves disease. This clonotype was detected many times. The time point: newly diagnosed GD, antithyroid drugs for less than 3 months. Scientists built the TCR library using RNA that was extracted from PBMCs. Combining iRepertoire HTBI primers with Arm-PCR of CDR3 regions, the authors built TCR beta libraries. TCRdb reanalysed the multiplex PCR reads using MiXCR and keeps one entry per CDR3 protein. The table includes approximately 350,000 distinct CDR3 sequences, 12% detected once. Per the germline V gene, CDR1 is LGHNA and CDR2 is YNFKEQ. V was trimmed by 1 base and J by 2 bases, leaving 8 bases between them. This CDR3 is built from 14 residues. The same data also went into a second study, on T cells in Graves' hyperthyroidism and ophthalmopathy. Turning to that study: Subjects aged 18 to 65 presented with newly diagnosed hyperthyroidism of less than 2 months' duration. An initial round of RT-PCR targeting the TCR CDR3 relied on the HTBI primer set.

The rearrangement links TRBV4-2 to TRBJ2-5; no clear D gene. This clonotype originated in a woman between 18 and 29 years old with Graves disease. Sample: peripheral blood mononuclear cells (PBMCs), taken at new diagnosis, from a patient treated with antithyroid drugs. CDR3 DNA sequence: TGTGCCAGCAGCCAAGTCAGTGAACAAGAGACCCAGTACTTC. This translates into CASSQVSEQETQYF.